Following are 15 T cell receptor beta chains from one sample sequenced in a study of T-cell memory formation after mild COVID-19. TCRdb reanalysed the 5' RACE reads using MiXCR and keeps one entry per CDR3 protein. The sample carries 280,000 or so distinct CDR3 sequences, over 7% recorded once. The source material was PBMCs or a T cell subset sorted from them (not recorded which). These receptors were collected from a man younger than 30 who had mild COVID-19 (a few samples of this study predate the infection). Cell type and time point are not known.

This clonotype was observed a handful of times. The chain carries TRBV18 and TRBJ1-6; D remains unclear. The germline V gene has CDR1 KGHSH and CDR2 LQKENI. Trimming pared 0 bases from V and 1 base from J, leaving 4 bases between. This CDR3 comprises 15 residues. In nucleotides, the CDR3 is TGTGCCAGCTCACCACCGGGATCCTATAATTCACCCCTCCACTTT. It is translated as CASSPPGSYNSPLHF. The complete variable domain, with remaining parts taken from reference TRBV18 and TRBJ1-6, reads NAGVMQNPRHLVRRRGQEARLRCSPMKGHSHVYWYRQLPEEGLKFMVYLQKENIIDESGMPKERFSAEFPKEGPSILRIQQVVRGDSAAYFCASSPPGSYNSPLHFGNGTRLTVT.

This clonotype has only a few counts. The chain carries TRBV4-3 and TRBJ1-2; 8 bases are a match to TRBD1. Germline V gene lookup returns CDR1 LGHNA and CDR2 YSLEER. There are 13 residues in the CDR3. V lost 5 bases to trimming and J lost 8 bases; unmatched junction nucleotides: 7. The CDR3 loop reads CASSSGQGWGYTF. CDR3 nucleotide sequence: TGCGCCAGCAGCTCTGGACAGGGTTGGGGCTACACCTTC.

The V and J genes are TRBV7-2 and TRBJ2-5; D is unresolved. The CDR3 spans 16 residues. Trimming pared 5 bases from V and 4 bases from J, leaving 20 bases between. Looked up from germline, CDR1 is SGHTA and CDR2 is FQGNSA. In DNA, the CDR3 is TGTGCCAGCAGCAGGGCTTCGTTGAGCAGTGGAGAGACCCAGTACTTC. Translated, it gives CASSRASLSSGETQYF. The variable domain in full, with the rest retrieved from reference TRBV7-2 and TRBJ2-5, is GAGVSQSPSNKVTEKGKDVELRCDPISGHTALYWYRQSLGQGLEFLIYFQGNSAPDKSGLPSDRFSAERTGGSVSTLTIQRTQQEDSAVYLCASSRASLSSGETQYFGPGTRLLVL.

The chain combines TRBV28 with TRBJ2-7; no firm D call. Trimming removed 4 bases at V and 4 bases at J, with 14 bases between. The length of the CDR3 is 14 residues. Germline V gives CDR1 MDHEN, CDR2 SYDVKM. CDR3 loop: CASSYVRVSYEQYF. CDR3 nucleotide sequence: TGTGCCAGCAGTTATGTCCGGGTTTCGTACGAGCAGTACTTC.

This clonotype was seen many times. This chain joins TRBV5-1 and TRBJ2-1, with 8 bases that match TRBD2. Germline V gene data show CDR1 as SGHRS and CDR2 as YFSETQ. V dropped 4 bases and J dropped 9; count of bases not matched to a gene: 9. The CDR3 covers 14 residues. In nucleotides, the CDR3 is TGCGCCAGCAGCCCCTCGGCGGGGGGCACTGAGCAGTTCTTC. This sequence encodes CASSPSAGGTEQFF.

This clonotype was picked up many times. The chain has TRBV4-1 and TRBJ2-2; 7 bases fit TRBD2. Germline V gives CDR1 MGHRA, CDR2 YSYEKL. J was trimmed by 1 base and V by 4 bases; bases with no gene match: 6. The CDR3 totals 16 residues. The CDR3 protein is CASSRLWGGNTGELFF. The CDR3 coding sequence is TGCGCCAGCAGCCGCCTTTGGGGGGGGAACACCGGGGAGCTGTTTTTT.

This clonotype was found a few times. The chain couples TRBV12-3 or TRBV12-4 to TRBJ1-4; D gene ambiguous. With 6 bases removed from V and 4 bases from J, the gap between germline ends came to 18 bases. CDR3 length equals 16 residues. The CDR3 loop reads CASSRTLTHNNEKLFF. DNA of the CDR3: TGTGCCAGCAGCCGCACGCTCACACATAATAATGAAAAACTGTTTTTT.

The rearrangement joins TRBV11-2 to TRBJ1-1, with TRBD1 identical over 7 bases. The junction had 11 bases not matched to a gene; V was cut back by 4 bases and J by 0 bases. CDR3 length equals 17 residues. CDR1 is SGHAT, CDR2 FQNNGV, per germline. CDR3 sequence reads: CASSSITTGSMNTEAFF. The CDR3 DNA sequence: TGTGCCAGCAGCTCGATCACGACAGGGAGTATGAACACTGAAGCTTTCTTT. The whole variable domain, remainder taken from reference TRBV11-2 and TRBJ1-1, is EAGVAQSPRYKIIEKRQSVAFWCNPISGHATLYWYQQILGQGPKLLIQFQNNGVVDDSQLPKDRFSAERLKGVDSTLKIQPAKLEDSAVYLCASSSITTGSMNTEAFFGQGTRLTVV.

This clonotype was counted at least ten times. V gene TRBV29-1 combines with J gene TRBJ2-7; 7 bases line up with TRBD1. J lost 4 bases, V lost 4 bases, and 4 bases had no gene match. The V gene's germline CDR1 is SQVTM and CDR2 ANQGSEA. The CDR3 consists of 12 residues. In DNA, the CDR3 is TGCAGCGTTGCGGGACAGACTTACGAGCAGTACTTC. As protein: CSVAGQTYEQYF.

The chain joins TRBV3-1 to TRBJ2-1; tentative D call: TRBD2 (6 bases). The germline V and J ends were trimmed by 2 bases and 6 bases, with 11 bases remaining between them. CDR1 is LGHDT, CDR2 YNNKEL, per germline (reference sequence). The CDR3 is 14 residues long. CDR3 residues: CASSQLVGGNEQFF. The CDR3, as DNA: TGTGCCAGCAGCCAATTGGTCGGGGGCAATGAGCAGTTCTTC.

This clonotype has a handful of counts. The chain has TRBV7-6 and TRBJ2-1; 7 bases map to TRBD1. The germline V gene has CDR1 SGHVS and CDR2 FNYEAQ. V trimming: 5 bases; J trimming: 3 bases; junction bases outside the gene matches: 4. This CDR3 region has 14 residues. CDR3 loop: CASSPGQRYNEQFF. CDR3 nucleotide sequence: TGTGCCAGCAGCCCGGGACAGCGCTACAATGAGCAGTTCTTC.

In its sample, this clonotype was seen a few times. This chain connects TRBV7-2 to TRBJ2-4; 9 bases are shared with TRBD2. The germline V gene has CDR1 SGHTA and CDR2 FQGNSA. The CDR3 has 15 residues. J was trimmed by 5 bases and V by 3 bases; bases with no gene match: 5. The CDR3 nucleotides are TGTGCCAGCAGCTTTAGCGGGGGCCGGCAAAACATTCAGTACTTC. Protein sequence: CASSFSGGRQNIQYF.

The chain uses TRBV20-1 and TRBJ2-3; 10 bases are a match to TRBD2. The V and J ends lost 0 bases and 2 bases, in that order; junction bases with no gene match: 5. The CDR3 has 16 residues. Per the germline V gene, CDR1 is DFQATT and CDR2 is SNEGSKA (reference sequence). For the CDR3, the DNA is TGCAGTGCTAGAGACCTTAGCGGGGGGACCACAGATACGCAGTATTTT. This codes for CSARDLSGGTTDTQYF.

This clonotype was seen a few times. The CDR3 reads CASSQLASGVSYEQYF. The CDR3 DNA is TGTGCCAGCAGCCAGCTGGCTAGCGGGGTCTCCTACGAGCAGTACTTC. The chain joins TRBV6-5 to TRBJ2-7; TRBD2 matches at 9 bases. The CDR3 spans 16 residues. Trimming removed 6 bases from V and 0 bases from J; junction bases left unmatched: 9. Germline V gene data show CDR1 as MNHEY and CDR2 as SVGAGI.

The gene calls are TRBV7-2 and TRBJ1-2, with a weak D call TRBD1 (5 bases). V was pared by 8 bases and J by 5 bases, with 15 bases between. Germline V CDR1 and CDR2: SGHTA, FQGNSA. CDR3 length equals 13 residues. Here the CDR3 reads CASERDPPYGYTF. CDR3 nucleotides: TGTGCCAGCGAGAGGGACCCCCCGTATGGCTACACCTTC.